This T cell receptor (beta chain) appears in the sequencing data of a study of human T cells and chemical hapten exposure. Study-wide results and caveats: Counts of expanded TCRs at PT1 were positively correlated with patch test score.

TCRdb ran MiXCR on the RACE reads and lists one entry per CDR3 protein. The table records 95,000 to 150,000 distinct CDR3 sequences, 10% to 12% of them present only once. Germline CDR1 WSHSY, CDR2 SAAADI. The CDR3 runs 14 residues. With V trimmed by 3 bases and J by 5 bases, 4 bases remained unmatched. The time point here: patch test 3, about 24 weeks after DPC sensitization. Described treatment: therapeutic diphenylcyclopropenone sensitization with weekly scalp DPC. The table lists this clonotype with many counts. Its antigen is unidentified. The sample consisted of whole blood, taken in connection with sensitization to the hapten diphenylcyclopropenone (DPC). This sequence joins TRBV10-2 and TRBJ1-3, with TRBD1 matching over 7 bases. This TCR was sampled from a woman aged 50 to 65 with alopecia areata. Some clones in this sample may be carry-over from other donors' samples. This CDR3 is CASSEAGGRNTIYF. In nucleotides, the CDR3 is TGCGCCAGCAGTGAAGCAGGGGGGAGAAACACCATATATTTT.